The 10 T cell receptor beta chains below were found in one sample sequenced in a study of monozygotic twins with inflammatory bowel disease. TCRdb reworked the 5' RACE reads into one entry per CDR3 protein, no DNA. The sample spans approximately 210,000 distinct CDR3 sequences; the ten largest clones claim roughly 7.5%. The sample consisted of blood. These receptors were collected from a human donor with ulcerative colitis or Crohn's disease, or a healthy co-twin of an affected twin (not recorded which).

The chain has TRBV18 and TRBJ1-1. CDR3 length: 13 amino acids. The germline gives CDR1 KGHSH, CDR2 LQKENI. Here the CDR3 reads CASSPKANTKAFF.

This rearrangement joins TRBV10-3 to TRBJ2-3; the TCRdb call, TRBD1, lacks DNA for checking. CDR3 size: 13 residues. From germline, CDR1 is ENHRY and CDR2 SYGVKD. CDR3: CAISPGDEDTQYF.

The rearrangement links TRBV5-1 to TRBJ2-5. This CDR3 region has 12 residues. Germline CDR1 and CDR2: SGHRS and YFSETQ. CDR3 loop: CASSCGEETQYF.

The V call is TRBV29-1, the J call TRBJ2-2. CDR1 and CDR2 from the germline V gene are SQVTM and ANQGSEA. The length of the CDR3 is 11 residues. The CDR3 sequence is CSVEIPGELFF.

This chain joins TRBV20-1 and TRBJ2-3; TCRdb picks TRBD1, but there is no DNA to check that call. Germline V lookup: CDR1 DFQATT, CDR2 SNEGSKA (reference sequence). The CDR3 totals 16 residues. CDR3 region: CSARDASGRATDTQYF.

The chain is built from TRBV20-1 and TRBJ2-2; the TRBD1 assignment by TCRdb is unverifiable without DNA. The CDR3 consists of 17 residues. Germline CDR1 reads DFQATT; CDR2 reads SNEGSKA (reference sequence). This chain's CDR3 is CSATLPGPRRRTGELFF.

The rearrangement links TRBV12-3 or TRBV12-4 to TRBJ2-5; TCRdb calls TRBD1, which cannot be checked without DNA. The CDR3 has 14 residues. The chain's CDR3 is CASSYTGVQETQYF.

This chain connects TRBV7-2 to TRBJ2-7; TCRdb gives TRBD1 as the D gene, but with no DNA this cannot be confirmed. The CDR3 spans 15 residues. Germline loops: CDR1 SGHTA, CDR2 FQGNSA. The CDR3 spells CASSPWTGEGYEQYF.

The chain combines TRBV29-1 with TRBJ1-1; TCRdb calls TRBD1, which cannot be checked without DNA. CDR3 length: 12 residues. Per germline, CDR1 SQVTM and CDR2 ANQGSEA. The CDR3 here is CSAATGSTEAFF.

This rearrangement joins TRBV7-9 to TRBJ2-3; TCRdb lists TRBD1, though no DNA is available to test this call. The CDR3 spans 13 residues. CDR1 and CDR2 (germline): SEHNR, FQNEAQ (reference sequence). The CDR3: CASSLGAGQTQYF.